Shown below are 29 T cell receptor beta chains from a single sample sequenced in a study of pediatric ulcerative colitis. Sequencing was performed with immunoSEQ multiplex PCR; in TCRdb, only in-frame clones are kept and a portion is missing. The table has about 36,000 clones, roughly 72% seen once. Rectal tissue came from one to two pinch biopsies taken at colonoscopy. Specimen: gut tissue. The receptors originated from a boy aged 5-17 years with moderate ulcerative colitis.

J is TRBJ2-2 and V is TRBV7-2; unclear D gene. Germline assignment: CDR1 SGHTA and CDR2 FQGNSA. The CDR3 totals 12 residues. Trimming cost V 3 bases and J 2 bases, with 1 base left between them. The CDR3 DNA reads TGTGCCAGCAGCTTCAACACCGGGGAGCTGTTTTTT. It encodes CASSFNTGELFF.

The rearrangement uses TRBV30 and TRBJ2-1; D possibly corresponds to TRBD1 (6 bases). V lost 0 bases, J lost 3 bases, and 6 bases lay in between. This CDR3 region has 13 residues. The V gene's germline CDR1 is GTSNPN and CDR2 SVGIG (reference sequence). In DNA form, the CDR3 reads TGTGCCTGGAGTGTAGGGGGCTACAATGAGCAGTTCTTC. Translating it yields CAWSVGGYNEQFF.

This clone was counted between two and nine times. This sequence joins TRBV6-5 and TRBJ2-1; no clear D gene. The CDR3 runs to 13 residues. The germline V and J ends were trimmed by 2 bases and 5 bases, with 7 bases remaining between them. Germline values: CDR1 MNHEY, CDR2 SVGAGI. The CDR3 DNA reads as TGTGCCAGCAGTTACAGGACCAACAATGAGCAGTTCTTC. It codes for CASSYRTNNEQFF.

The chain joins TRBV10-3 to TRBJ2-3, with D possibly being TRBD1 or TRBD2 (5 bases each). There are 17 residues in the CDR3. Germline V CDR1 and CDR2: ENHRY, SYGVKD. Between the trimmed V and J ends, which lost 2 bases and 1 base, there was a span of 16 bases. The CDR3, as DNA: TGTGCCATCAGTGAGCTTTTGGGGGTTGAAGGCACAGATACGCAGTATTTT. Translated: CAISELLGVEGTDTQYF.

The rearrangement joins TRBV15 to TRBJ2-7; D is uncertain. Germline V lookup: CDR1 LNHNV, CDR2 YYDKDF (reference sequence). Trimming left V 0 bases short and J 3 bases short, with 12 bases between. CDR3 length equals 15 residues. The CDR3 DNA is TGTGCCACCAGCAGAGATTCGGACCGACTCTACGAGCAGTACTTC. Translating gives CATSRDSDRLYEQYF.

This chain joins TRBV10-3 and TRBJ1-5, with D tentatively TRBD1 (6 bases). Trimming took 4 bases from V and 6 from J, leaving 10 bases between them. Germline V gene sequence: CDR1 ENHRY, CDR2 SYGVKD. This CDR3 has 13 amino acids. This chain's CDR3 is CAISAEGGQPQHF. The CDR3 coding sequence is TGTGCCATCAGTGCCGAGGGGGGTCAGCCCCAGCATTTT.

This clone came up a few times. The chain carries TRBV5-5 and TRBJ2-7, with 7 bases aligning to TRBD1. The CDR3 spans 15 residues. CDR1 is SGHKS, CDR2 YYEKEE, per germline (reference sequence). With 2 bases clipped from V and 5 bases from J, the junction kept 10 bases outside the gene matches. CDR3 in amino acids: CASSFGRQGYHEQYF. The CDR3 nucleotides are TGTGCCAGCAGCTTTGGGAGACAGGGTTATCACGAGCAGTACTTC.

The V and J genes are TRBV5-4 and TRBJ2-3; D uncertain. Germline V CDR1 and CDR2: SGHNT, YYREEE (reference sequence). With 4 bases removed from V and 6 bases from J, the gap between germline ends came to 12 bases. The CDR3 has 13 amino acids. DNA for the CDR3: TGTGCCAGCAGCGGATCTGGCAGTGATACGCAGTATTTT. Its protein product is CASSGSGSDTQYF.

The chain carries TRBV5-1 and TRBJ2-7, with 10 nucleotides matching TRBD1. The CDR3 is 16 amino acids. The V segment lost 4 bases and the J segment 0 bases; nucleotides outside the gene matches: 7. Per the germline V gene, CDR1 is SGHRS and CDR2 is YFSETQ. The CDR3 DNA reads as TGCGCCAGCAGCCGGACTAGGACAGGGGGCTCCTACGAGCAGTACTTC. Residues: CASSRTRTGGSYEQYF.

J is TRBJ2-7 and V is TRBV7-6, with D perhaps matching TRBD1 or TRBD2 (7 bases each). The V end lost 1 base, the J end lost 6 bases, and 13 bases lay between the germline ends. Germline V gene data show CDR1 as SGHVS and CDR2 as FNYEAQ. The CDR3 sequence is 14 residues long. Here the CDR3 reads CASSLVTGEGEQYF. The CDR3 DNA sequence: TGTGCCAGCAGCTTAGTTACAGGGGAGGGCGAGCAGTACTTC.

V is TRBV19 and J is TRBJ1-1; 7 bases match TRBD1. From germline, CDR1 is LNHDA and CDR2 SQIVND (reference sequence). The length of the CDR3 is 16 residues. Germline trimming cut 0 bases from V and 1 base from J; bases unmatched to any gene: 5. Here the CDR3 reads CASSIDFNRGNTEAFF. For the CDR3, the DNA is TGTGCCAGTAGTATAGATTTTAACAGGGGGAACACTGAAGCTTTCTTT.

V and J are TRBV5-4 and TRBJ2-7; D not certain. V lost 0 bases to trimming and J lost 2 bases, with 6 bases between them. The CDR3 is made up of 13 amino acids. Per the germline V gene, CDR1 is SGHNT and CDR2 is YYREEE (reference sequence). The CDR3 bases are TGTGCCAGCAGCTTGGGGCCAGCCTACGAGCAGTACTTC. Translated: CASSLGPAYEQYF.

Worth noting for this clone: At the DNA level, this CDR3 is encoded by other sequences in the same sample as well. This chain uses TRBV7-6 with TRBJ2-7; maybe TRBD2 (5 bases). CDR3 length equals 15 residues. V lost 1 base, J lost 2 bases, and 12 bases lay in between. The germline CDR1 and CDR2 sequences are SGHVS and FNYEAQ. The CDR3 bases are TGTGCCAGCAGCTTAGGACGGGATCCGGCCTACGAGCAGTACTTC. Translated: CASSLGRDPAYEQYF.

In its sample, this clone was seen a few times. V is TRBV4-2 and J is TRBJ1-1; D remains ambiguous. Trimming removed 0 bases at V and 1 base at J, with 9 bases between. The CDR3 covers 15 residues. Germline V gene data show CDR1 as LGHNA and CDR2 as YNFKEQ. The CDR3 loop reads CASSQDLWGNTEAFF. CDR3 DNA sequence: TGTGCCAGCAGCCAAGATCTGTGGGGGAACACTGAAGCTTTCTTT.

This chain uses TRBV10-3 with TRBJ2-3, with D perhaps matching TRBD2 (6 bases). The germline V and J ends were trimmed by 8 bases and 1 base, with 13 bases remaining between them. Germline CDR1 is ENHRY and CDR2 is SYGVKD. The CDR3 is 14 amino acids. CDR3 sequence (DNA): TGTGCCATCGAATCGGGGGTCGGCACAGATACGCAGTATTTT. This gives the protein CAIESGVGTDTQYF.

The J gene is TRBJ1-1, the V gene TRBV29-1; D call uncertain. There are 13 residues in the CDR3. V gave up 4 bases and J gave up 4 bases, with 13 bases separating them. Germline CDR1 reads SQVTM; CDR2 reads ANQGSEA. The CDR3: CSVGGRLSTEAFF. The CDR3 region has the DNA TGCAGCGTTGGAGGGCGTTTAAGCACTGAAGCTTTCTTT.

This clone has a handful of counts. V usage is TRBV6-1 and J usage is TRBJ2-4, with 7 bases fitting TRBD1. The CDR3 extends over 16 amino acids. Germline V CDR1 and CDR2: MNHNS, SASEGT. After removal of 0 bases from V and 5 bases from J, the junction contained 7 bases not matched to a gene. The CDR3 DNA reads TGTGCCAGCAGTGAAGCCAAGGGGGCCGGAGAAAACATTCAGTACTTC. Encoded protein: CASSEAKGAGENIQYF.

The J gene is TRBJ2-7, the V gene TRBV4-3, with D possibly TRBD2 on 6 matching bases. V shed 1 base and J shed 9 bases, with 19 bases lying between them. The CDR3 totals 15 residues. Germline V gene data show CDR1 as LGHNA and CDR2 as YSLEER. Here the CDR3 reads CASSQGEDGSHRQYF. The CDR3 region has the DNA TGCGCCAGCAGCCAAGGAGAGGACGGGAGCCATAGGCAGTACTTC.

This chain connects TRBV4-2 to TRBJ2-7; 7 bases line up with TRBD2. There are 18 residues in the CDR3. V lost 1 base to trimming and J lost 0 bases; unmatched junction nucleotides: 12. CDR1 is LGHNA, CDR2 YNFKEQ, per germline. The CDR3 loop is CASSQAQRRGFLSYEQYF. Here the CDR3 DNA reads TGTGCCAGCAGCCAAGCCCAGAGGCGGGGGTTTCTCTCCTACGAGCAGTACTTC.

The rearrangement uses TRBV7-6 and TRBJ2-7; TRBD2 matches 11 bases. The CDR3 runs 16 residues. The trim removed 1 base at V and 3 bases at J, leaving 5 bases unmatched. Per germline, CDR1 SGHVS and CDR2 FNYEAQ. The CDR3 DNA follows: TGTGCCAGCAGCTTAGGACTTGGGACTAGCGGCTACGAGCAGTACTTC. Protein: CASSLGLGTSGYEQYF.

The V call is TRBV10-3, the J call TRBJ1-1; the match to TRBD1 covers 7 bases. Germline V gives CDR1 ENHRY, CDR2 SYGVKD. The CDR3 runs to 15 residues. Losses at the gene ends were 9 bases for V and 4 bases for J; bases not matched to a gene: 14. The CDR3 protein is CAMTDRPPKGTEAFF. The CDR3 bases are TGTGCCATGACGGACAGGCCCCCTAAGGGCACTGAAGCTTTCTTT.

The chain uses TRBV7-8 and TRBJ2-3, with D possibly being TRBD2 (6 bases). CDR1 SGHVS and CDR2 FQNEAQ come from the germline V gene. The CDR3 is 14 residues long. V dropped 0 bases and J dropped 7 bases, with 11 bases sitting between them. CDR3 loop: CASSLALGGNTQYF. In nucleotides, the CDR3 is TGTGCCAGCAGCTTAGCGCTCGGGGGTAATACGCAGTATTTT.

V usage is TRBV2 and J usage is TRBJ2-5; D is perhaps TRBD1 (8 bases). The germline V and J ends were trimmed by 4 bases and 4 bases, with 16 bases remaining between them. The CDR3 contains 15 residues. Germline V lookup: CDR1 SNHLY, CDR2 FYNNEI. The CDR3 region is CASSVGQGGGETQYF. Here the CDR3 DNA reads TGTGCCAGCAGTGTTGGACAGGGAGGGGGAGAGACCCAGTACTTC.

This clone was seen more than once but under ten times. The rearrangement joins TRBV4-1 to TRBJ2-4, with D possibly being TRBD2 (6 bases). Germline V gene data show CDR1 as MGHRA and CDR2 as YSYEKL. V shed 1 base and J shed 14 bases, with 18 bases lying between them. The CDR3 loop spans 14 amino acids. CDR3 sequence: CASSQARERVGKYF. CDR3 nucleotide sequence: TGCGCCAGCAGCCAAGCGCGTGAGCGGGTAGGGAAGTACTTC.

The chain recombines TRBV5-4 with TRBJ1-1; no clear D. CDR1 SGHNT and CDR2 YYREEE come from the germline V gene (reference sequence). The V and J ends lost 4 bases and 0 bases respectively, with 10 bases between them. CDR3 length: 14 residues. The CDR3 protein is CASSPLTMNTEAFF. CDR3 in DNA: TGTGCCAGCAGCCCCTTGACTATGAACACTGAAGCTTTCTTT.

The V and J genes are TRBV6-5 and TRBJ2-5, with D unclear. Trimming shortened V by 2 bases and J by 5 bases, and 3 bases separated the two germline ends. CDR3 length: 11 amino acids. Germline V gives CDR1 MNHEY, CDR2 SVGAGI. Here the CDR3 reads CASSYAETQYF. CDR3 in DNA: TGTGCCAGCAGTTACGCGGAGACCCAGTACTTC.

The rearrangement links TRBV5-1 to TRBJ2-7; 10 bases fit TRBD2. The CDR3 contains 16 residues. Trimming removed 4 bases from V and 5 bases from J; junction bases left unmatched: 12. Germline V gene lookup returns CDR1 SGHRS and CDR2 YFSETQ. The CDR3 is CASSMGLALLPDEQYF. DNA for the CDR3: TGCGCCAGCAGCATGGGACTAGCGCTGCTCCCCGACGAGCAGTACTTC.

This chain joins TRBV5-1 and TRBJ2-7; TRBD1 or TRBD2 may be the D gene (5 bases each). CDR3 length equals 15 residues. Trimming pared 0 bases from V and 7 bases from J, leaving 17 bases between. CDR1 and CDR2 from the germline V gene are SGHRS and YFSETQ. The DNA for the CDR3 is TGCGCCAGCAGCTTGGGTGGGGGAACCAGTCGTGAGCAGTACTTC. Residues: CASSLGGGTSREQYF.

This clone was counted only a few times. This sequence joins TRBV2 and TRBJ1-1; 7 bases match TRBD1. The V and J ends lost 8 bases and 4 bases, in that order; junction bases with no gene match: 16. CDR1 and CDR2 (germline): SNHLY, FYNNEI. This CDR3 region has 16 residues. The CDR3: CASGPTGVSGSTEAFF. Here the CDR3 DNA reads TGTGCCAGCGGCCCAACAGGGGTAAGCGGGTCCACTGAAGCTTTCTTT. Filled out from reference TRBV2 and TRBJ1-1, the complete variable domain reads EPEVTQTPSHQVTQMGQEVILRCVPISNHLYFYWYRQILGQKVEFLVSFYNNEISEKSEIFDDQFSVERPDGSNFTLKIRSTKLEDSAMYFCASGPTGVSGSTEAFFGQGTRLTVV.